Included here is one TCR beta chain sequence, with context. Its specificity is unknown. The TRB libraries of cDNA were built by UMI-labeled 5' RACE. From its re-call of the 5' RACE reads, TCRdb lists each CDR3 protein once, without DNA. This repertoire comprises 130,000 to 150,000 distinct CDR3 sequences; its ten largest clones make up around 0.3%. This CDR3 region has 13 residues. Germline V gene data show CDR1 as SGHTA and CDR2 as FQGTGA. These data are taken from a study of CXCR3-negative and CXCR3-positive naive CD8 T cells. The wider study: The dataset comprises some 130 million TRB reads in total, with about 1.5 +/- 0.3 million reads per library.

Every CD8+ T cell subset underwent triplicate sorting at under 350,000 cells apiece. CD45RO-CCR7+CD27+CD95- cells counted as naive CD8+ T cells. General study results and limits: TRBV-TRBJ usage was similar across naive CXCR3 subsets but distinct in memory cells. Hydrophobicity was higher for TRB CDR3s found in CXCR3-positive naive cells than in CXCR3-negative naive cells.

Sequencing was done on a sample of naive CXCR3+ CD8+ T cells from blood. Specified subset: CD45RO-CCR7+CD27+CD95- naive CD8+ T cells expressing CXCR3 (TNR3+). The chain uses TRBV7-3 and TRBJ2-1; TCRdb's D call of TRBD1 is untestable without DNA. This TCR derives from a human donor in good health. Some clones in this sample may be carry-over from other donors' samples. This CDR3 is CASSSDRYNEQFF.